This record covers a single T cell receptor beta chain. This sample stems from a study of identical twins. One entry per CDR3 protein, called by TCRdb with MiXCR from the 5' RACE reads. The repertoire includes 1.5 million to 2 million distinct CDR3 sequences, 25% to 35% of them detected once, and 0.25% to 0.3% sits in the top ten. Germline V gives CDR1 SGHDT, CDR2 YYEEEE. Trimming took off 0 bases at V and 3 bases at J, with 12 bases between the two ends. The CDR3 is 16 residues long. The source is a newborn girl in good health. V is TRBV5-6 and J is TRBJ1-4; D might be TRBD1 (6 bases). The sequencing input was cord blood. The CDR3 DNA sequence: TGTGCCAGCAGCTTGGAAACAGGGTTTCCTAATGAAAAACTGTTTTTT. Residues: CASSLETGFPNEKLFF.